This T cell receptor (beta chain) stems from a study of control samples from healthy donors and cancer patients. Method: immunoSEQ multiplex PCR; TCRdb's copy keeps in-frame clones and lacks some. The sample has about 170,000 clones; 85% to 95% are singletons. With 6 bases removed from V and 8 bases from J, the gap between germline ends came to 13 bases. Germline CDR1 reads DFQATT; CDR2 reads SNEGSKA (reference sequence). CDR3 length: 11 amino acids. This clone appeared a few times. The V and J genes are TRBV20-1 and TRBJ1-2, with D uncertain. The sequenced sample was blood. The sequence came from a young woman in good health. CDR3 DNA: TGCAGTGCCCCAAAATCCGGCGGCTACACCTTC. Its translation is CSAPKSGGYTF.